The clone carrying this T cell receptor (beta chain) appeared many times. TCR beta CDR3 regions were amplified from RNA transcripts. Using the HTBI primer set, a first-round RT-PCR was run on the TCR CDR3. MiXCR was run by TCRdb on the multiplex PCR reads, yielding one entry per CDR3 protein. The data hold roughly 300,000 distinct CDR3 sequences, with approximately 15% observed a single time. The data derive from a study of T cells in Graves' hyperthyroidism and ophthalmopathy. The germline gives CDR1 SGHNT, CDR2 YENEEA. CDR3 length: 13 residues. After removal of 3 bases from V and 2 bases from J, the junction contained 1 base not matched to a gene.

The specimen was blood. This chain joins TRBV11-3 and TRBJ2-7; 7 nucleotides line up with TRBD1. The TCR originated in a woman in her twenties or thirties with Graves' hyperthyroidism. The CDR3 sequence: CASSFTGAYEQYF. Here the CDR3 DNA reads TGTGCCAGCAGCTTTACAGGGGCCTACGAGCAGTACTTC.